This is a list of T cell receptor beta chains from one sample in a study of beta chain features in type 1 diabetes. The assay was immunoSEQ multiplex PCR, and TCRdb's table has in-frame clones only and misses some. In the table there are fewer than 400,000 clones, about a tenth of which are singletons. Sequencing was performed on central memory CD4+ T cells from blood. The receptors come from a man between 25 and 39 years old with type 1 diabetes. Each CDR3 is given with its conserved first and last residue. A D gene is named only where the DNA matches it firmly. A clone size is listed for some rows: how often the clone was seen (once, few, many), or a class if it is expanded.

clone_size j_call d_call v_call cdr3_aa cdr3_nt
. TRBJ2-3 TRBD2 TRBV19 CASSTLAGGPDTQYF TGTGCCAGTAGTACCCTAGCGGGGGGGCCGGATACGCAGTATTTT
. TRBJ2-5 TRBD1 TRBV9 CASSVTGGGHGQETQYF TGTGCCAGCAGCGTCACAGGGGGCGGTCACGGGCAAGAGACCCAGTACTTC
. TRBJ2-1 . TRBV5-1 CASSLNSGAQFF TGCGCCAGCAGCTTGAACTCAGGGGCCCAGTTCTTC
. TRBJ2-7 TRBD1 TRBV30 CAWSTGGSYEQYF TGTGCCTGGAGTACAGGGGGGTCCTACGAGCAGTACTTC
. TRBJ1-2 TRBD1 TRBV27 CASGRTGQDYGYTF TGTGCCAGCGGAAGGACAGGGCAGGACTATGGCTACACCTTC
few TRBJ1-5 . TRBV28 CASRSYGNQPQHF TGTGCCAGCAGGTCATATGGCAATCAGCCCCAGCATTTT
many TRBJ2-7 . TRBV7-2 CASSWKGSYEQYF TGTGCCAGCAGCTGGAAAGGGTCCTACGAGCAGTACTTC
few TRBJ1-2 . TRBV7-8 CASSLERGGSGYTF TGTGCCAGCAGCTTAGAAAGGGGGGGTTCCGGCTACACCTTC
few TRBJ2-1 . TRBV4-3 CASSQYSTKPGNEQFF TGCGCCAGCAGCCAATACTCGACAAAGCCAGGTAATGAGCAGTTCTTC
. TRBJ2-3 . TRBV19 CASVDRSSTDTQYF TGTGCCAGCGTTGACAGGTCTAGCACAGATACGCAGTATTTT
. TRBJ2-1 TRBD1 TRBV29-1 CSANPGQGGNEQFF TGCAGCGCAAATCCGGGACAGGGTGGGAATGAGCAGTTCTTC
few TRBJ2-5 . TRBV9 CASSVGDGQETQYF TGTGCCAGCAGCGTAGGTGACGGACAAGAGACCCAGTACTTC
. TRBJ2-6 . TRBV5-6 CASSLEKYSGANVLTF TGTGCCAGCAGCTTGGAGAAGTACTCTGGGGCCAACGTCCTGACTTTC
. TRBJ2-3 . TRBV28 CASTRGTDTQYF TGTGCCAGCACCCGGGGTACAGATACGCAGTATTTT
. TRBJ2-3 . TRBV5-6 CASSLAGTDTQYF TGTGCCAGCAGCTTGGCCGGCACAGATACGCAGTATTTT
few TRBJ1-1 . TRBV11-2 CASSLLSTVGTEAFF TGTGCCAGCAGCCTCCTTTCGACGGTAGGCACTGAAGCTTTCTTT
few TRBJ1-4 . TRBV18 CASSPPGKENQEKLFF TGTGCCAGCTCACCACCGGGGAAGGAGAACCAAGAAAAACTGTTTTTT
few TRBJ2-7 . TRBV7-2 CASSLTAGYEQYF TGTGCCAGCAGCTTAACGGCGGGCTACGAGCAGTACTTC
few TRBJ2-4 TRBD2 TRBV7-2 CASSQEGGWAKNIQYF TGTGCCAGCAGCCAGGAGGGAGGGTGGGCCAAAAACATTCAGTACTTC
few TRBJ1-4 . TRBV9 CASSVGATVEKLFF TGTGCCAGCAGCGTAGGTGCAACGGTCGAAAAACTGTTTTTT
few TRBJ1-2 . TRBV30 CAWSRGSYGYTF TGTGCCTGGAGTCGGGGCAGCTATGGCTACACCTTC
few TRBJ2-2 . TRBV27 CASRNDAGTSTGELFF TGTGCCAGCAGAAACGATGCCGGGACTTCGACCGGGGAGCTGTTTTTT
. TRBJ2-3 . TRBV2 CASDRDSKGNTQYF TGTGCCAGCGACCGGGACTCCAAGGGAAATACGCAGTATTTT
few TRBJ1-1 . TRBV7-9 CASSLGVGLANTEAFF TGTGCCAGCAGCTTGGGCGTTGGGTTGGCGAACACTGAAGCTTTCTTT
. TRBJ1-6 . TRBV30 CAWRITTQGSPLHF TGTGCCTGGAGAATAACGACTCAAGGTTCACCCCTCCACTTT
. TRBJ2-7 . TRBV2 CASSDSISYEQYF TGTGCCAGCAGTGATTCGATCTCCTACGAGCAGTACTTC
. TRBJ2-3 . TRBV5-6 CASSFSSTDTQYF TGTGCCAGCAGCTTTTCCAGCACAGATACGCAGTATTTT
. TRBJ1-6 TRBD1 TRBV4-3 CASSQDTGGYNSPLHF TGCGCCAGCAGCCAAGATACAGGGGGTTATAATTCACCCCTCCACTTT
. TRBJ2-7 TRBD2 TRBV6-6 CASIVAGGFEQYF TGTGCCAGCATTGTAGCGGGGGGGTTCGAGCAGTACTTC
few TRBJ1-5 . TRBV10-3 CAISPGVDNQPQHF TGTGCCATCAGTCCAGGGGTGGACAATCAGCCCCAGCATTTT
few TRBJ2-1 . TRBV5-5 CASSLAAGPLYNEQFF TGTGCCAGCAGCTTGGCCGCAGGGCCCCTCTACAATGAGCAGTTCTTC
few TRBJ2-3 TRBD2 TRBV18 CASSPPLLATDTQYF TGTGCCAGCTCACCACCATTACTAGCGACAGATACGCAGTATTTT
many TRBJ1-6 . TRBV16 CASSRIENSPLHF TGTGCCAGCAGCCGAATAGAGAATTCACCCCTCCACTTT
few TRBJ1-2 . TRBV5-6 CASSASARYGYTF TGTGCCAGCTCGGCCTCGGCGCGGTATGGCTACACCTTC
. TRBJ1-6 TRBD1 TRBV25-1 CASSESTGGWPPLHF TGTGCCAGCAGTGAATCCACAGGGGGCTGGCCACCCCTCCACTTT
. TRBJ2-1 TRBD1 TRBV11-2 CASSPGTGAYNEQFF TGTGCCAGCAGCCCCGGGACAGGCGCTTACAATGAGCAGTTCTTC
. TRBJ2-7 TRBD2 TRBV27 CASSLLGAGGHSYEQYF TGTGCCAGCAGTTTACTAGGAGCGGGGGGACATTCCTACGAGCAGTACTTC
. TRBJ1-2 TRBD1 TRBV9 CASSVDPGPGGYGYTF TGTGCCAGCAGCGTAGATCCGGGGCCAGGGGGCTATGGCTACACCTTC
few TRBJ2-1 . TRBV19 CASSQRTDNEQFF TGTGCCAGTAGTCAGAGGACAGACAATGAGCAGTTCTTC
. TRBJ1-2 . TRBV27 CASSFRGASYTF TGTGCCAGCAGTTTCCGGGGGGCCAGCTACACCTTC
few TRBJ2-1 . TRBV5-6 CASSFGTEFNEQFF TGTGCCAGCAGCTTCGGGACCGAATTCAATGAGCAGTTCTTC
few TRBJ2-7 TRBD1 TRBV18 CASSKQGASWEQYF TGTGCCAGCTCCAAACAGGGGGCGTCTTGGGAGCAGTACTTC
. TRBJ1-2 . TRBV7-9 CASSLDAGSNYGYTF TGTGCCAGCAGCTTAGACGCCGGGAGCAACTATGGCTACACCTTC
. TRBJ2-7 . TRBV2 CASRGGDTALGAYF TGTGCCAGCAGGGGCGGGGATACCGCCCTCGGCGCGTACTTC
. TRBJ2-1 . TRBV6-6 CASSYVSRGDEQFF TGTGCCAGCAGTTACGTATCCAGGGGGGATGAGCAGTTCTTC